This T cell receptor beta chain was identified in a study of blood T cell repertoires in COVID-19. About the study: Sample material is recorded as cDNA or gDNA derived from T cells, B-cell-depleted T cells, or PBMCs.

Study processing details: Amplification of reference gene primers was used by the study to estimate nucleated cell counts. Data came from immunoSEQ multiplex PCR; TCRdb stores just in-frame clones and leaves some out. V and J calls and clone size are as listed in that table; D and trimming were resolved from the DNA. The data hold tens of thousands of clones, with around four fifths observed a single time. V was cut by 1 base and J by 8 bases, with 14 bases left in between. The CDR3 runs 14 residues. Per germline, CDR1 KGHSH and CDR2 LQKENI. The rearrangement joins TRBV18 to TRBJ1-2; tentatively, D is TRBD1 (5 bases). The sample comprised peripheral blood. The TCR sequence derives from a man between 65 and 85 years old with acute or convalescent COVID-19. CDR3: CASSPRQGIEGYTF. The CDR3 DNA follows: TGTGCCAGCTCACCACGGCAGGGAATCGAGGGCTACACCTTC.